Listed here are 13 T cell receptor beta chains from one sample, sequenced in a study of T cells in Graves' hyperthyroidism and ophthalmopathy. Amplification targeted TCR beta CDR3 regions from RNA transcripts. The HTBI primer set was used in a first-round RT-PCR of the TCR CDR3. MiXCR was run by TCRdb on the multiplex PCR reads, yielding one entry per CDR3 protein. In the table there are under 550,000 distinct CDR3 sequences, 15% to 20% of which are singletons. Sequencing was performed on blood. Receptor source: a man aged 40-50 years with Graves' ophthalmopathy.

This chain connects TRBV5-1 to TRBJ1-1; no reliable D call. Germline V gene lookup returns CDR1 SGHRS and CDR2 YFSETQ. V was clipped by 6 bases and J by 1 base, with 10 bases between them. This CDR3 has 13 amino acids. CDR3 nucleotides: TGCGCCAGCACGGCCGGCACGAACACTGAAGCTTTCTTT. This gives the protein CASTAGTNTEAFF. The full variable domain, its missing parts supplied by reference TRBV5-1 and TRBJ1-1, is KAGVTQTPRYLIKTRGQQVTLSCSPISGHRSVSWYQQTPGQGLQFLFEYFSETQRNKGNFPGRFSGRQFSNSRSEMNVSTLELGDSALYLCASTAGTNTEAFFGQGTRLTVV.

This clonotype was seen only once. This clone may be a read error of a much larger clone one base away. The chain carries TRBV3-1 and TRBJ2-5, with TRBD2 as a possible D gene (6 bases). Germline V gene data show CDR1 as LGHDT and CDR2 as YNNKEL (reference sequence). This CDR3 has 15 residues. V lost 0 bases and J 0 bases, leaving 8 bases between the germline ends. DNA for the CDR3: TGTGCCAGCAGCCAAGATTGGGGGGACCAAGAGACCCAGTACTTC. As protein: CASSQDWGDQETQYF.

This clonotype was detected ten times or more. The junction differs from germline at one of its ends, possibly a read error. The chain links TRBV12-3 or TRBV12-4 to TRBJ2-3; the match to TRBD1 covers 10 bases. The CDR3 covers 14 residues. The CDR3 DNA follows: TGTGCCAGCAGCCGGGACAGGGGAACAGATACGCGGTATTTT. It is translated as CASSRDRGTDTRYF.

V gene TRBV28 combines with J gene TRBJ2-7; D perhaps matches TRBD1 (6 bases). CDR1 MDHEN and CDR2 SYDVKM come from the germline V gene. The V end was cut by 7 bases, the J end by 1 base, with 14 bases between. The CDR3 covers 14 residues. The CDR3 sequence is CASNSNRASYEQYF. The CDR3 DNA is TGTGCCAGCAATTCTAACAGGGCATCCTACGAGCAGTACTTC.

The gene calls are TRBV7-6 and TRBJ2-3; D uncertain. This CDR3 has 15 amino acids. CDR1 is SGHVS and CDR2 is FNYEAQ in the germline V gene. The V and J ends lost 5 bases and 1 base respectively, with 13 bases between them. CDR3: CASSLADGGTDTQYF. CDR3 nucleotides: TGTGCCAGCAGCCTGGCCGATGGCGGCACAGATACGCAGTATTTT.

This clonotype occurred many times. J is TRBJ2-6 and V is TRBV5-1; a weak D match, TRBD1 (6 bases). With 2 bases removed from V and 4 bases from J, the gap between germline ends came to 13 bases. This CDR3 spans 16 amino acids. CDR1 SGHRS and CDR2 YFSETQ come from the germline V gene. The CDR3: CASSLSGAPGANVLTF. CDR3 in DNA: TGCGCCAGCAGCTTATCAGGGGCGCCGGGGGCCAACGTCCTGACTTTC.

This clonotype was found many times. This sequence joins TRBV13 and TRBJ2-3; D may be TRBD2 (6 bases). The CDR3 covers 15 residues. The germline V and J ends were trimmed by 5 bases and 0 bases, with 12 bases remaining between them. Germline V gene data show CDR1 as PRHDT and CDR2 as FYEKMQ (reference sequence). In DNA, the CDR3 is TGTGCCAGCAGCAAGGCGAGCGGGAGCACAGATACGCAGTATTTT. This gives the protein CASSKASGSTDTQYF.

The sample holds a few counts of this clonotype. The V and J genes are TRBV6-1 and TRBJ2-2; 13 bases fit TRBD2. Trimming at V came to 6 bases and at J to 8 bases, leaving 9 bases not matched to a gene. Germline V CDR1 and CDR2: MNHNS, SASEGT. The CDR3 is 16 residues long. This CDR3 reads CASRRTSGGAAGELFF. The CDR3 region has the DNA TGTGCCAGCAGGCGGACTAGCGGGGGAGCCGCGGGGGAGCTGTTTTTT.

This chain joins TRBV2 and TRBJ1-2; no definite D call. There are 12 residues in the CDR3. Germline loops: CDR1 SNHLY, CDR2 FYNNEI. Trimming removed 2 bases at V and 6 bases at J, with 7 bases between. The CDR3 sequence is CASSESGHGYTF. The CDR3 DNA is TGTGCCAGCAGTGAATCGGGCCATGGCTACACCTTC.

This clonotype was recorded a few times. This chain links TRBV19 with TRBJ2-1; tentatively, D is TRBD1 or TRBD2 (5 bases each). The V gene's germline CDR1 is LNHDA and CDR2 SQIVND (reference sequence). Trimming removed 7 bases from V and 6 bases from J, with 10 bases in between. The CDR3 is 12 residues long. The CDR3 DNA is TGTGCCAGTATCGGGACCACCAATGAGCAGTTCTTC. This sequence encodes CASIGTTNEQFF.

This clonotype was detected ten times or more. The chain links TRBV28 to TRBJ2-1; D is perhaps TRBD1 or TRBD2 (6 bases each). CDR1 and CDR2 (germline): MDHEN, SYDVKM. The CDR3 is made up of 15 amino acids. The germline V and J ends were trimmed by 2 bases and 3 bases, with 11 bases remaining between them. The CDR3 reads CASSLRGDGYNEQFF. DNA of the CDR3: TGTGCCAGCAGTTTAAGGGGGGACGGCTACAATGAGCAGTTCTTC.

DNA for the CDR3: TGTGCCACCCAAGACCGGGACAGGGGGTATTATAGCAATCAGCCCCAGCATTTT. It specifies CATQDRDRGYYSNQPQHF. The rearrangement uses TRBV28 and TRBJ1-5, with TRBD1 matching 11 bases. Germline CDR1 and CDR2: MDHEN and SYDVKM. With V trimmed by 10 bases and J by 0 bases, 14 bases remained unmatched. The CDR3 contains 18 residues.

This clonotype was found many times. Here the CDR3 DNA reads TGTGCCAGCAGCAAGATGACGGGCAGTGCTGGCTACACCTTC. Translation gives CASSKMTGSAGYTF. V gene TRBV7-8 combines with J gene TRBJ1-2, with D uncertain. The V gene's germline CDR1 is SGHVS and CDR2 FQNEAQ. This CDR3 region has 14 residues. The V gene lost 5 bases and the J gene lost 7 bases, with 17 bases spanning the gap.